This paragraph reports one TCR beta chain. The antigen is not known. Germline V lookup: CDR1 MNHEY, CDR2 SVGEGT. CDR3 length equals 16 residues. V dropped 0 bases and J dropped 2 bases, with 13 bases sitting between them. The sample originates from a study of identical twins. Whole-study results and caveats: There was an excess of low generation probability in the out-of-frame alpha sequences that twins shared.

TCRdb independently ran MiXCR on the 5' RACE reads; one entry per CDR3 protein. The table lists 1.5 million to 2 million distinct CDR3 sequences, roughly 35% of them singletons. The sequence derives from a newborn girl in good health. The specimen was cord blood. This chain uses TRBV6-2 or TRBV6-3 with TRBJ1-2, with D perhaps TRBD1 (5 bases). The CDR3, as DNA: TGTGCCAGCAGTTACTCAGGGGTCAGGAAGAACTATGGCTACACCTTC. Translated: CASSYSGVRKNYGYTF.